A single sample gave rise to the 22 T cell receptor beta chains below, sequenced in a study of T cells in Graves' hyperthyroidism and ophthalmopathy. TCR beta CDR3 sequences were amplified from RNA transcripts. The TCR CDR3 first-round RT-PCR relied on the HTBI primer set. Each CDR3 protein gets one entry after TCRdb re-called the multiplex PCR reads with MiXCR. This repertoire shows about 260,000 distinct CDR3 sequences, about 17% found once; its top ten account for more than 25%. The sequenced sample was blood. Receptors were obtained from a woman aged 18-29 years with Graves' ophthalmopathy.

At least ten counts were recorded for this clonotype. The chain has TRBV29-1 and TRBJ2-5; 10 bases agree with TRBD2. Germline trimming cut 3 bases from V and 5 bases from J; bases unmatched to any gene: 12. Germline V gives CDR1 SQVTM, CDR2 ANQGSEA. The CDR3 length is 16 residues. The CDR3 sequence: CSVEGPTSGFVETQYF. The CDR3 bases are TGCAGCGTTGAGGGACCGACTAGCGGGTTCGTGGAGACCCAGTACTTC.

In its sample, this clonotype was seen many times. The V gene is TRBV5-1, the J gene TRBJ1-1; D might be TRBD1 (5 bases). V was trimmed by 7 bases and J by 4 bases, leaving 14 bases between them. There are 13 residues in the CDR3. Germline-derived CDR1 and CDR2 are SGHRS and YFSETQ. CDR3 bases: TGCGCCAGCGGGGAAGGGGTGGCCACTGAAGCTTTCTTT. Its translation is CASGEGVATEAFF.

This clonotype was detected many times. The chain recombines TRBV3-1 with TRBJ1-2; 11 bases fit TRBD1. Germline CDR1 and CDR2: LGHDT and YNNKEL (reference sequence). The CDR3 totals 15 residues. The V gene end was trimmed by 4 bases and the J gene end by 5 bases; junction bases not matched to a gene: 6. The CDR3, as DNA: TGTGCCAGCAGCCGAGGACAGGGGGCATCTTATGGCTACACCTTC. Its translation: CASSRGQGASYGYTF.

In this sample, this clonotype turned up many times. The rearrangement links TRBV20-1 to TRBJ2-1, with 15 bases identical to TRBD2. This CDR3 has 14 residues. J was trimmed by 11 bases and V by 3 bases; bases with no gene match: 5. Germline CDR1 DFQATT, CDR2 SNEGSKA (reference sequence). In nucleotides, the CDR3 is TGCAGTGCTAGGGGACTAGCGGGAGGATTCCAGCAGTTCTTC. Its translation is CSARGLAGGFQQFF.

This clonotype was detected many times. This sequence joins TRBV6-1 and TRBJ1-2; 9 bases line up with TRBD1. V was clipped by 6 bases and J by 6 bases; unmatched bases: 5. Germline values: CDR1 MNHNS, CDR2 SASEGT. The CDR3 loop spans 13 amino acids. The CDR3 region is CASSRTGDDGYTF. DNA for the CDR3: TGTGCCAGCAGCCGGACAGGGGATGATGGCTACACCTTC.

This clonotype was recorded once. The CDR3 spells CASSISGRIGYNEQFF. CDR3 nucleotides: TGTGCCAGCAGTATTAGCGGGAGAATTGGATACAATGAGCAGTTCTTC. This chain connects TRBV28 to TRBJ2-1; 9 bases line up with TRBD2. This CDR3 comprises 16 residues. CDR1 is MDHEN and CDR2 is SYDVKM in the germline V gene. V shed 5 bases, J shed 4 bases, and the junction held 9 bases outside the gene matches.

This clonotype was recorded many times. This chain joins TRBV18 and TRBJ2-4, with TRBD1 matching over 8 bases. Trimming removed 6 bases from V and 1 base from J; junction bases left unmatched: 8. Germline assignment: CDR1 KGHSH and CDR2 LQKENI. The CDR3 length is 16 residues. The CDR3 protein is CASSLQGDGAKNIQYF. CDR3 DNA: TGTGCCAGCTCCCTACAGGGGGACGGGGCCAAAAACATTCAGTACTTC.

The rearrangement links TRBV19 to TRBJ1-1; 7 bases match TRBD1. V shed 1 base, J shed 1 base, and the junction held 3 bases outside the gene matches. This CDR3 is 15 amino acids long. Per germline, CDR1 LNHDA and CDR2 SQIVND (reference sequence). The CDR3 nucleotides are TGTGCCAGTAGTATAGGGACAGGAGCGAACACTGAAGCTTTCTTT. Amino acid sequence: CASSIGTGANTEAFF.

At least ten counts were recorded for this clonotype. The V gene is TRBV24-1, the J gene TRBJ1-1; D gene uncertain. V lost 5 bases, J lost 4 bases, and 13 bases lay in between. Germline CDR1 reads KGHDR; CDR2 reads SFDVKD. The CDR3 extends over 14 amino acids. CDR3 coding DNA: TGTGCCACCAGTGCAACCGGGGATACCACTGAAGCTTTCTTT. The encoded protein is CATSATGDTTEAFF.

The table lists this clonotype with many counts. This chain uses TRBV30 with TRBJ1-2, with TRBD1 as a possible D gene (6 bases). Trimming pared 3 bases from V and 4 bases from J, leaving 24 bases between. Germline lookup yields CDR1 GTSNPN and CDR2 SVGIG (reference sequence). The CDR3 covers 17 residues. The CDR3 loop is CAWRELGTTKGGYGYTF. The CDR3 DNA sequence: TGTGCCTGGAGAGAACTCGGGACAACAAAGGGTGGCTATGGCTACACCTTC. The full variable domain, completed using reference TRBV30 and TRBJ1-2, is SQTIHQWPATLVQPVGSPLSLECTVEGTSNPNLYWYRQAAGRGLQLLFYSVGIGQISSEVPQNLSASRPQDRQFILSSKKLLLSDSGFYLCAWRELGTTKGGYGYTFGSGTRLTVV.

This clonotype was seen ten or more times. V usage is TRBV3-1 and J usage is TRBJ1-4, with D hard to call. Trimming took off 0 bases at V and 7 bases at J, with 21 bases between the two ends. The CDR3 loop spans 18 amino acids. The germline CDR1 and CDR2 sequences are LGHDT and YNNKEL (reference sequence). CDR3 protein: CASSQEVFRDTELEKLFF. CDR3 in DNA: TGTGCCAGCAGCCAAGAGGTCTTTAGGGATACCGAACTTGAAAAACTGTTTTTT. Looking up the rest from reference TRBV3-1 and TRBJ1-4 gives the full variable domain: DTAVSQTPKYLVTQMGNDKSIKCEQNLGHDTMYWYKQDSKKFLKIMFSYNNKELIINETVPNRFSPKSPDKAHLNLHINSLELGDSAVYFCASSQEVFRDTELEKLFFGSGTQLSVL.

The chain combines TRBV5-1 with TRBJ1-6; tentative D call: TRBD1 (6 bases). Germline V gene sequence: CDR1 SGHRS, CDR2 YFSETQ. V gave up 0 bases and J gave up 7 bases, with 11 bases separating them. This CDR3 has 15 residues. This chain's CDR3 is CASSLAQGWNSPLHF. The CDR3 DNA reads TGCGCCAGCAGCTTGGCACAGGGTTGGAATTCACCCCTCCACTTT. The whole variable domain, filled in from reference TRBV5-1 and TRBJ1-6, reads KAGVTQTPRYLIKTRGQQVTLSCSPISGHRSVSWYQQTPGQGLQFLFEYFSETQRNKGNFPGRFSGRQFSNSRSEMNVSTLELGDSALYLCASSLAQGWNSPLHFGNGTRLTVT.

This clonotype came up a few times. The J gene is TRBJ2-3, the V gene TRBV10-2; D possibly corresponds to TRBD2 (5 bases). The CDR3 sequence is 16 residues long. V lost 0 bases, J lost 5 bases, and 15 bases lay in between. The V gene's germline CDR1 is WSHSY and CDR2 SAAADI. The CDR3 bases are TGCGCCAGCAGTGAGTCAGTCGGGATGAGTGGAGATACGCAGTATTTT. Protein product: CASSESVGMSGDTQYF.

This clonotype was counted at least ten times. The chain uses TRBV10-2 and TRBJ2-7; 7 bases map to TRBD1. The V segment lost 7 bases and the J segment 2 bases; nucleotides outside the gene matches: 5. Germline V gene data show CDR1 as WSHSY and CDR2 as SAAADI. The CDR3 spans 13 residues. The CDR3 sequence is CASKRTGAYEQYF. CDR3 DNA: TGCGCCAGCAAGAGGACAGGTGCCTACGAGCAGTACTTC.

This clonotype was recorded a few times. This chain's CDR3 is CASSRGDSGNTIYF. The CDR3 nucleotides read TGTGCCAGCAGTCGGGGAGACTCTGGAAACACCATATATTTT. The rearrangement uses TRBV5-6 and TRBJ1-3; D not resolved. The germline V gene has CDR1 SGHDT and CDR2 YYEEEE. Between the trimmed V and J ends, which lost 5 bases and 0 bases, there was a span of 9 bases. The CDR3 contains 14 residues.

There are many counts of this clonotype. V is TRBV28 and J is TRBJ1-1; TRBD1 might be the D (6 bases). The CDR3 has 14 residues. In germline, CDR1 is MDHEN, CDR2 SYDVKM. The ends were cut back, 7 bases at V and 2 bases at J, with 14 bases in the middle. The CDR3 is CASTPGTLNTEAFF. The CDR3 DNA reads TGTGCCAGCACTCCCGGGACACTTAACACTGAAGCTTTCTTT.

V gene TRBV28 combines with J gene TRBJ1-5; 7 bases agree with TRBD1. The CDR3 has 15 amino acids. V was pared by 4 bases and J by 7 bases, with 10 bases of the junction left unmatched. Per germline, CDR1 MDHEN and CDR2 SYDVKM. CDR3 nucleotides: TGTGCCAGCAGTTATCCAGGGGGAAGTCGGCAGCCCCAGCATTTT. Its protein is CASSYPGGSRQPQHF. The entire variable domain, with the rest obtained from reference TRBV28 and TRBJ1-5, is as follows: DVKVTQSSRYLVKRTGEKVFLECVQDMDHENMFWYRQDPGLGLRLIYFSYDVKMKEKGDIPEGYSVSREKKERFSLILESASTNQTSMYLCASSYPGGSRQPQHFGDGTRLSIL.

In this sample, this clonotype turned up many times. CDR3 amino acids: CASRGLYEQYF. The CDR3 region has the DNA TGTGCCAGCAGGGGCCTCTACGAGCAGTACTTC. The chain has TRBV7-9 and TRBJ2-7; D uncertain. Trimming left V 6 bases short and J 3 bases short, with 6 bases between. The CDR3 is made up of 11 amino acids. Germline V gives CDR1 SEHNR, CDR2 FQNEAQ (reference sequence).

This clonotype was seen repeatedly, ten times or more. This chain uses TRBV11-3 with TRBJ2-1, with 12 bases aligning to TRBD2. CDR1 is SGHNT and CDR2 is YENEEA in the germline V gene. The CDR3 is 18 amino acids. Losses at the gene ends were 5 bases for V and 0 bases for J; bases not matched to a gene: 8. The CDR3, as DNA: TGTGCCAGCAGCCCCTATACTAGCGGGGGGCTCTCCTACAATGAGCAGTTCTTC. The encoded protein is CASSPYTSGGLSYNEQFF.

This clonotype was seen repeatedly, ten times or more. This chain connects TRBV20-1 to TRBJ2-3; 7 bases line up with TRBD2. The germline gives CDR1 DFQATT, CDR2 SNEGSKA (reference sequence). The CDR3 runs 13 residues. V dropped 3 bases and J dropped 6; count of bases not matched to a gene: 6. CDR3 amino acids: CSARGDYRDTQYF. The CDR3 coding sequence is TGCAGTGCTAGGGGGGACTACAGGGATACGCAGTATTTT.

This clonotype was seen ten or more times. This sequence joins TRBV4-2 and TRBJ2-1, with D perhaps TRBD1 (7 bases). The CDR3 loop spans 17 amino acids. The germline gives CDR1 LGHNA, CDR2 YNFKEQ. The V end was cut by 0 bases, the J end by 7 bases, with 19 bases between. CDR3 protein: CASSQDMPGAGGNEQFF. As DNA, the CDR3 is TGTGCCAGCAGCCAAGATATGCCGGGGGCAGGGGGAAATGAGCAGTTCTTC.

This clonotype has ten or more counts. The rearrangement links TRBV5-1 to TRBJ2-7, with 7 bases lining up with TRBD1. The germline V gene encodes CDR1 SGHRS and CDR2 YFSETQ. This CDR3 is 14 amino acids long. Trimming took 1 base from V and 7 from J; bases not matched to a gene: 8. CDR3 region: CASSLTGDSQEQYF. The DNA of the CDR3 is TGCGCCAGCAGCTTGACAGGGGATTCCCAGGAGCAGTACTTC.